The clone carrying this TCR beta chain was found a few times. No antigen is known for it. 60 Vbeta and 13 Jbeta primers were used in PCR. Clones were sequenced by immunoSEQ multiplex PCR, and TCRdb holds only the in-frame ones, with some missing. The data hold tens of thousands of clones, with 87% observed a single time. Germline trimming cut 10 bases from V and 3 bases from J; bases unmatched to any gene: 2. Germline V gives CDR1 ENHRY, CDR2 SYGVKD. The CDR3 has 11 amino acids. These data belong to a study of cytomegalovirus exposure and HLA in healthy donors. General observations from the study: Around 160 TCR beta chains were listed as cytomegalovirus-associated. For cytomegalovirus status, the classifier reportedly gave diagnoses with high specificity and sensitivity. A later analysis reportedly identified an Asian-associated ancestry cluster as carrying fewer N-insertions than the roughly 720-donor mean.

Material: PBMCs. The gene calls are TRBV10-3 and TRBJ2-7, with 8 bases that match TRBD1. The TCR sequence derives from a woman aged 40 to 50 in good health and CMV-seropositive. CDR3 DNA: TGTGCCAGCGGACAGGGCTACGAGCAGTACTTC. This sequence encodes CASGQGYEQYF.